These T cell receptor beta chains were read from a single sample in a study of control samples from healthy donors and cancer patients. Measured with immunoSEQ multiplex PCR; TCRdb has only the in-frame clones, and not every one. This sample has some 130,000 clones; 80% to 95% occur once, and the top ten carry around 5.1%. The sequencing input was blood. The receptor source for this set is a man between 18 and 29 years old in good health. CDR3s include the opening cysteine and the closing phenylalanine or tryptophan. Fields, in order: V gene, D gene, J gene, clone size, CDR3 DNA, CDR3 protein. D genes are given only for firm matches. Clone size is shown for a subset of rows, as once, few, many or a class of expanded clone.

v_call: TRBV6-4; d_call: TRBD2; j_call: TRBJ2-3; clone_size: .; cdr3_nt: TGTGCCTCGGGACGGGGGGGCCCGGAAGATACGCAGTATTTT; cdr3_aa: CASGRGGPEDTQYF
v_call: TRBV28; d_call: TRBD1; j_call: TRBJ1-4; clone_size: .; cdr3_nt: TGTGCCAGCAGTCCATCAACAGGGGCAACTAATGAAAAACTGTTTTTT; cdr3_aa: CASSPSTGATNEKLFF
v_call: TRBV6-1; d_call: TRBD2; j_call: TRBJ2-2; clone_size: .; cdr3_nt: TGTGCCAGCAGTGAAACTAGCGGGGGGGCCGGGGAGCTGTTTTTT; cdr3_aa: CASSETSGGAGELFF
v_call: TRBV24-1; d_call: .; j_call: TRBJ2-3; clone_size: .; cdr3_nt: TGTGCCACCAGTGCCAAAGACAGCACAGATACGCAGTATTTT; cdr3_aa: CATSAKDSTDTQYF
v_call: TRBV7-9; d_call: TRBD2; j_call: TRBJ2-3; clone_size: .; cdr3_nt: TGTGCCAGCAGCTTAGGGAGCGGGAAGAGCACAGATACGCAGTATTTT; cdr3_aa: CASSLGSGKSTDTQYF
v_call: TRBV7-9; d_call: .; j_call: TRBJ1-1; clone_size: .; cdr3_nt: TGTGCCAGCAGCTTAGGCAGGGTAGGGACTGAAGCTTTCTTT; cdr3_aa: CASSLGRVGTEAFF
v_call: TRBV3-1/TRBV3-2; d_call: .; j_call: TRBJ2-5; clone_size: .; cdr3_nt: TGTGCCAGCAGCCAAGGAAGTGAGGCCAGGGAAGAGACCCAGTACTTC; cdr3_aa: CASSQGSEAREETQYF
v_call: TRBV6-1; d_call: .; j_call: TRBJ1-2; clone_size: .; cdr3_nt: TGTGCCAGCAGTGAAGGGACTGGGGTAGGGTATGGCTACACCTTC; cdr3_aa: CASSEGTGVGYGYTF
v_call: TRBV19; d_call: TRBD1; j_call: TRBJ1-2; clone_size: .; cdr3_nt: TGTGCCAGTAGGATCCCGGGACAGGTCTATGGCTACACCTTC; cdr3_aa: CASRIPGQVYGYTF
v_call: TRBV6-4; d_call: .; j_call: TRBJ2-2; clone_size: once; cdr3_nt: TGTGCCAGCAGGGTAACAGGGCCGAACACCGGGGAGCTGTTTTTT; cdr3_aa: CASRVTGPNTGELFF
v_call: TRBV27; d_call: .; j_call: TRBJ1-6; clone_size: .; cdr3_nt: TGTGCCAGCAGTCCTTCGGGACGCGCCGATTCACCCCTCCACTTT; cdr3_aa: CASSPSGRADSPLHF
v_call: TRBV5-4; d_call: TRBD1; j_call: TRBJ1-1; clone_size: .; cdr3_nt: TGTGCCAGCAGCTTGACACCGGGGACAGGGGAAGCTTTCTTT; cdr3_aa: CASSLTPGTGEAFF
v_call: TRBV9; d_call: .; j_call: TRBJ1-1; clone_size: .; cdr3_nt: TGTGCCAGCAGCGTAGGGCAAGGGGGATACACTGAAGCTTTCTTT; cdr3_aa: CASSVGQGGYTEAFF
v_call: TRBV5-1; d_call: TRBD2; j_call: TRBJ2-7; clone_size: .; cdr3_nt: TGCGCCAGCAGCTTGACTAGCGGATCCTACGAGCAGTACTTC; cdr3_aa: CASSLTSGSYEQYF
v_call: TRBV7-9; d_call: TRBD2; j_call: TRBJ2-1; clone_size: .; cdr3_nt: TGTGCCAGCAGCTTAACTCGAGTTAGCGGGGTTTATGCAGTAAATGAGCAGTTCTTC; cdr3_aa: CASSLTRVSGVYAVNEQFF
v_call: TRBV4-2; d_call: .; j_call: TRBJ1-2; clone_size: .; cdr3_nt: TGTGCCAGCAGCCACGAGCCTTATTCTTGGGGCTACACCTTC; cdr3_aa: CASSHEPYSWGYTF
v_call: TRBV4-1; d_call: .; j_call: TRBJ2-4; clone_size: .; cdr3_nt: TGCGCCAGCAGCCAAGCCCCCATCAGGGCCAAAAACATTCAGTACTTC; cdr3_aa: CASSQAPIRAKNIQYF
v_call: TRBV5-6; d_call: .; j_call: TRBJ2-7; clone_size: .; cdr3_nt: TGTGCCAGCAGCTTATCGGAGGGGTCGCAGTACTTC; cdr3_aa: CASSLSEGSQYF
v_call: TRBV6-4; d_call: .; j_call: TRBJ1-5; clone_size: few; cdr3_nt: TGTGCCAGCAGTGACTTGCCTCAAGGGGCCCAGCATTTT; cdr3_aa: CASSDLPQGAQHF
v_call: TRBV27; d_call: .; j_call: TRBJ2-2; clone_size: .; cdr3_nt: TGTGCCAGCAGCCCCTACACCGGGGAGCTGTTTTTT; cdr3_aa: CASSPYTGELFF
v_call: TRBV20-1; d_call: TRBD1; j_call: TRBJ1-2; clone_size: .; cdr3_nt: TGCAGTGCTAGTGGGCAGGGGGGATATGGCTACACCTTC; cdr3_aa: CSASGQGGYGYTF
v_call: TRBV19; d_call: TRBD1; j_call: TRBJ1-2; clone_size: .; cdr3_nt: TGTGCCAGTAGTGATACAGGGGAGGCTGGCTACACCTTC; cdr3_aa: CASSDTGEAGYTF
v_call: TRBV6-5; d_call: TRBD2; j_call: TRBJ2-7; clone_size: once; cdr3_nt: TGTGCCAGCAGGACTAGCGGGGGCTCCTACGAGCAGTACTTC; cdr3_aa: CASRTSGGSYEQYF
v_call: TRBV5-1; d_call: TRBD2; j_call: TRBJ2-5; clone_size: .; cdr3_nt: TGCGCCAGCAGCTCGACTAGCGGGGCGGAAGAGACCCAGTACTTC; cdr3_aa: CASSSTSGAEETQYF
v_call: TRBV9; d_call: .; j_call: TRBJ1-3; clone_size: .; cdr3_nt: TGTGCCAGCAGCGTAGTGGGGGACCCTAATTCGGACACCATATATTTT; cdr3_aa: CASSVVGDPNSDTIYF
v_call: TRBV3-1/TRBV3-2; d_call: .; j_call: TRBJ2-2; clone_size: .; cdr3_nt: TGTGCCAGCAGCCGTTCGAACACCGGGGAGCTGTTTTTT; cdr3_aa: CASSRSNTGELFF
v_call: TRBV30; d_call: .; j_call: TRBJ1-5; clone_size: .; cdr3_nt: TGTGCCTGGAGTCTCCACGACAGATATAGCAATCAGCCCCAGCATTTT; cdr3_aa: CAWSLHDRYSNQPQHF
v_call: TRBV12-5; d_call: .; j_call: TRBJ2-1; clone_size: .; cdr3_nt: TGTGCTAGTGGTTTATCGGTCTCCTACAATGAGCAGTTCTTC; cdr3_aa: CASGLSVSYNEQFF
v_call: TRBV2; d_call: .; j_call: TRBJ1-5; clone_size: .; cdr3_nt: TGTGCCAGCAGTCCACTTAGGGGGACCAATCAGCCCCAGCATTTT; cdr3_aa: CASSPLRGTNQPQHF
v_call: TRBV4-2; d_call: .; j_call: TRBJ1-2; clone_size: .; cdr3_nt: TGTGCCAGCAGCCAAGTGGGGGGATACTATGGCTACACCTTC; cdr3_aa: CASSQVGGYYGYTF
v_call: TRBV9; d_call: TRBD1; j_call: TRBJ1-5; clone_size: once; cdr3_nt: TGTGCCAGCAGCGTAGGACAGGGGGGTCAGCCCCAGCATTTT; cdr3_aa: CASSVGQGGQPQHF
v_call: TRBV23-1; d_call: TRBD1; j_call: TRBJ1-5; clone_size: .; cdr3_nt: TGCGCCAGCAGTCAATTGGGGACAGGGGGCAAGTTGGGACCTCAGCCCCAGCATTTT; cdr3_aa: CASSQLGTGGKLGPQPQHF
v_call: TRBV15; d_call: TRBD1; j_call: TRBJ1-5; clone_size: .; cdr3_nt: TGTGCCACCAGCGGAGACAGGGGGCTTTGGAATCAGCCCCAGCATTTT; cdr3_aa: CATSGDRGLWNQPQHF
v_call: TRBV19; d_call: TRBD1; j_call: TRBJ1-5; clone_size: .; cdr3_nt: TGTGCCAGTAGTGGGGGACAGGGGGCCTTCAATCAGCCCCAGCATTTT; cdr3_aa: CASSGGQGAFNQPQHF
v_call: TRBV12-3/TRBV12-4; d_call: .; j_call: TRBJ2-2; clone_size: .; cdr3_nt: TGTGCCAGCACCCGTGACGGGGCCCAGGAGCTGTTTTTT; cdr3_aa: CASTRDGAQELFF
v_call: TRBV24-1; d_call: .; j_call: TRBJ1-5; clone_size: .; cdr3_nt: TGTGCCACCAGTGACCAGGGTCAGCCCCAGCATTTT; cdr3_aa: CATSDQGQPQHF
v_call: TRBV2; d_call: .; j_call: TRBJ1-5; clone_size: .; cdr3_nt: TGTGCCAGCGGGCCAGGGACCCATCAGCCCCAGCATTTT; cdr3_aa: CASGPGTHQPQHF
v_call: TRBV20-1; d_call: TRBD2; j_call: TRBJ2-5; clone_size: once; cdr3_nt: TGCAGTGCTAGTCGACTAGCGGGGGGGCCCACGGAGACCCAGTACTTC; cdr3_aa: CSASRLAGGPTETQYF
v_call: TRBV19; d_call: TRBD2; j_call: TRBJ2-5; clone_size: .; cdr3_nt: TGTGCCAGTCGGGCTAGCGGGGGGGGAGAGACCCAGTACTTC; cdr3_aa: CASRASGGGETQYF
v_call: TRBV5-1; d_call: .; j_call: TRBJ2-1; clone_size: .; cdr3_nt: TGCGCCAGCAGCTTGGTTAGGGGCTCCTACAATGAGCAGTTCTTC; cdr3_aa: CASSLVRGSYNEQFF
v_call: TRBV7-9; d_call: .; j_call: TRBJ2-3; clone_size: .; cdr3_nt: TGTGCCAGCAGCTTAGAGGCGGCAGATACGCAGTATTTT; cdr3_aa: CASSLEAADTQYF
v_call: TRBV5-5; d_call: .; j_call: TRBJ2-3; clone_size: once; cdr3_nt: TGTGCCAGCAGCTCCGCGACAGGACCCACAGATACGCAGTATTTT; cdr3_aa: CASSSATGPTDTQYF
v_call: TRBV19; d_call: TRBD2; j_call: TRBJ2-2; clone_size: .; cdr3_nt: TGTGCCAGTAGTGCCCTGGCGGGGGGTACCGGGGAGCTGTTTTTT; cdr3_aa: CASSALAGGTGELFF
v_call: TRBV10-3; d_call: .; j_call: TRBJ2-3; clone_size: .; cdr3_nt: TGTGCCATCAGTGAGTCAACAGGCACAGATACGCAGTATTTT; cdr3_aa: CAISESTGTDTQYF
v_call: TRBV6-5; d_call: .; j_call: TRBJ1-1; clone_size: .; cdr3_nt: TGTGCCAGTACTTTTTCGGGGAGGAACACTGAAGCTTTCTTT; cdr3_aa: CASTFSGRNTEAFF
v_call: TRBV12-3/TRBV12-4; d_call: TRBD2; j_call: TRBJ2-7; clone_size: .; cdr3_nt: TGTGCCAGCAGTTTTACTAGCGGGGGCGAGCAGTACTTC; cdr3_aa: CASSFTSGGEQYF
v_call: TRBV2; d_call: .; j_call: TRBJ1-1; clone_size: .; cdr3_nt: TGTGCCAGCAGTGACAGGGCGGCTGAAGCTTTCTTT; cdr3_aa: CASSDRAAEAFF
v_call: TRBV10-3; d_call: .; j_call: TRBJ2-7; clone_size: once; cdr3_nt: TGTGCCATCAGTGCTAGAGGGGTCGAGCAGTACTTC; cdr3_aa: CAISARGVEQYF
v_call: TRBV9; d_call: .; j_call: TRBJ2-2; clone_size: .; cdr3_nt: TGTGCCAGCAGCGGACGGAAGGGCACCGGGGAGCTGTTTTTT; cdr3_aa: CASSGRKGTGELFF
v_call: TRBV19; d_call: .; j_call: TRBJ1-5; clone_size: .; cdr3_nt: TGTGCCAGTAGTATAGGGTCCCGGACGGGCCATAGCAATCAGCCCCAGCATTTT; cdr3_aa: CASSIGSRTGHSNQPQHF
v_call: TRBV3-1/TRBV3-2; d_call: .; j_call: TRBJ1-5; clone_size: few; cdr3_nt: TGTGCCAGCAGCCAAGATTCAGGGAACAATCAGCCCCAGCATTTT; cdr3_aa: CASSQDSGNNQPQHF
v_call: TRBV21-1; d_call: .; j_call: TRBJ2-6; clone_size: few; cdr3_nt: TGTGCCAGCCCAGGGGGCCTTTCTGGGGCCAACGTCCTGACTTTC; cdr3_aa: CASPGGLSGANVLTF
v_call: TRBV5-4; d_call: .; j_call: TRBJ2-3; clone_size: .; cdr3_nt: TGTGCCAGTCGGGGGGCGAGCACAGATACGCAGTATTTT; cdr3_aa: CASRGASTDTQYF
v_call: TRBV7-9; d_call: TRBD1; j_call: TRBJ1-2; clone_size: .; cdr3_nt: TGTGCCAGCTACGGTATCGGGACAGGCTCCTATGGCTACACCTTC; cdr3_aa: CASYGIGTGSYGYTF
v_call: TRBV2; d_call: .; j_call: TRBJ1-4; clone_size: .; cdr3_nt: TGTGCCAGCAGAGGGACGGCCGGAGAAAAACTGTTTTTT; cdr3_aa: CASRGTAGEKLFF
v_call: TRBV6-5; d_call: .; j_call: TRBJ1-4; clone_size: .; cdr3_nt: TGTGCCAGCAGTTACGGACTGGAAACAACTAATGAAAAACTGTTTTTT; cdr3_aa: CASSYGLETTNEKLFF
v_call: TRBV19; d_call: .; j_call: TRBJ1-4; clone_size: .; cdr3_nt: TGTGCCAGTAGGTCAGTCAGGGAATCTGGTGAAAAACTGTTTTTT; cdr3_aa: CASRSVRESGEKLFF